The sequence of this T cell receptor (beta chain) was determined in a study of T cells after posttransplantation cyclophosphamide. V was shortened by 3 bases and J by 4 bases, with 7 bases between the two germline ends. The CDR3 has 12 amino acids. The germline gives CDR1 SGHDT, CDR2 YYEEEE. Sequenced by immunoSEQ multiplex PCR; TCRdb stores in-frame clones only, minus some. This sample carries more than 60,000 clones, around 95% of them seen once, and the ten largest clones take roughly 2.9%. Peripheral blood was collected from the related graft donor on the marrow donation day. Study results and caveats: TRB overlap between skin or GI tissue T cells and blood was limited. Recipient CMV seropositivity and CMV reactivation strongly tracked TRB clonality. Donor CD8+ memory clones often dominated recipient blood repertoires at later times.

For this clone: Antigen unknown.

Sequencing input: PBMCs. This TCR was sampled from a woman aged 25 to 39 in good health and a related stem cell transplant donor. The rearrangement joins TRBV5-6 to TRBJ1-1; no definite D call. The CDR3 reads CASSSSSTEAFF. CDR3 bases: TGTGCCAGCAGCTCGAGCAGCACTGAAGCTTTCTTT.